This entry concerns a single TCR beta chain. This CDR3 has 14 amino acids. V lost 4 bases to trimming and J lost 0 bases; unmatched junction nucleotides: 3. In germline, CDR1 is LGHDT, CDR2 YNNKEL (reference sequence). Original analysis: Nucleated cell counts were estimated from reference gene primer amplification. Here immunoSEQ multiplex PCR was the method, and the copy in TCRdb shows in-frame clones only, minus some. V, J and clone size derive from that table, while D and trimming were established from the DNA sequence. The data hold 150,000 or so clones, with 80% to 90% observed a single time. The sample is drawn from a study of blood T cell repertoires in COVID-19. Study summary: Acute and convalescent COVID-19 samples came from the United States, Italy and Spain. Nucleic acid was either cDNA or gDNA, and it came from T cells, B-cell-depleted T cells, or PBMCs.

This receptor was identified in a woman aged 40 to 50 with acute or convalescent COVID-19. Sample: peripheral blood. The chain is built from TRBV3-1 (or the pseudogene TRBV3-2) and TRBJ2-7; TRBD1 aligns across 7 bases. The CDR3 loop is CASSPGTASYEQYF. The CDR3, as DNA: TGTGCCAGCAGCCCCGGGACAGCCTCCTACGAGCAGTACTTC.